This T cell receptor (beta chain) was retrieved from a study of cytomegalovirus exposure and HLA in healthy donors. Findings and limits, study-wide: As confirmed in vitro, a few CMV-associated chains were specific for CMV antigens. According to a subsequent analysis, TCR clusters from the first cohort were inclined to appear together in the 120 validation repertoires.

While the first cohort had around 700 subjects, the donors belonged to the separate validation cohort of over a hundred subjects. Of note for this clone: Its cognate antigen is unknown.

This CDR3 comprises 14 residues. From germline, CDR1 is WSHSY and CDR2 SAAADI. V shed 3 bases and J 8 bases; nucleotides not matched to a gene: 9. TCRdb's copy holds only in-frame clones and misses some; the assay was immunoSEQ multiplex PCR. The table has 90,000 to 130,000 clones, approximately 90% seen once. This clonotype originated in a woman under 30 in good health and CMV-seronegative. Sequenced sample: PBMCs. The chain uses TRBV10-2 and TRBJ1-2, with TRBD1 identical over 7 bases. The CDR3 DNA reads as TGCGCCAGCAGTGATGCAGGGGGACTGGCCGGCTACACCTTC. This codes for CASSDAGGLAGYTF.